A selection of T cell receptor beta chains follows, all from one sample in a study of T cell changes during pregnancy in multiple sclerosis. TCRdb's copy holds only in-frame clones and misses some; the assay was immunoSEQ multiplex PCR. In the table there are some 44,000 clones, 92% of which are singletons. The sample consisted of CD4+ T cells from peripheral blood mononuclear cells, taken in the third trimester of pregnancy. The receptors were gathered from a female donor with multiple sclerosis, enrolled in a pregnancy study. CDR3s include the opening cysteine and the closing phenylalanine or tryptophan. D genes are given only for firm matches. Size values are once, few and many counts, or a class for expanded clones, and some rows have none.

V gene	D gene	J gene	clone size	CDR3 protein	CDR3 DNA
TRBV29-1	TRBD1	TRBJ1-2	.	CSVSFGQGYGYTF	TGCAGCGTTAGCTTCGGACAGGGCTATGGCTACACCTTC
TRBV19	.	TRBJ2-3	.	CASSISGRSLTDTQYF	TGTGCCAGTAGTATTTCGGGTAGGAGTTTGACAGATACGCAGTATTTT
TRBV30	TRBD1	TRBJ1-1	.	CAWGTTGGRTEAFF	TGTGCCTGGGGTACGACAGGGGGCCGCACTGAAGCTTTCTTT
TRBV11-1	.	TRBJ2-3	.	CASSFSAGGKDTQYF	TGTGCCAGCAGCTTCTCAGCGGGCGGTAAGGATACGCAGTATTTT
TRBV7-8	TRBD2	TRBJ2-1	.	CASSSGGSPYNEQFF	TGTGCCAGCAGCTCGGGAGGCTCTCCCTACAATGAGCAGTTCTTC
TRBV5-1	TRBD2	TRBJ2-1	once	CASSRTSGSNNEQFF	TGCGCCAGCAGCCGGACTAGCGGATCGAACAATGAGCAGTTCTTC
TRBV11-3	TRBD2	TRBJ2-3	.	CASSLWGGSPDTQYF	TGTGCCAGCAGCTTATGGGGCGGGAGCCCAGATACGCAGTATTTT
TRBV19	TRBD2	TRBJ2-2	.	CASSSRTSGRTGELFF	TGTGCCAGTAGTTCTAGGACTAGCGGGAGGACCGGGGAGCTGTTTTTT
TRBV9	.	TRBJ2-3	.	CASSPNTDTQYF	TGTGCCAGCAGCCCCAACACAGATACGCAGTATTTT
TRBV7-9	TRBD1	TRBJ1-1	few	CASSPSTGEAFF	TGTGCCAGCAGCCCCTCGACAGGGGAGGCTTTCTTT
TRBV30	TRBD2	TRBJ2-7	few	CAWNDAGVGEQYF	TGTGCCTGGAATGACGCGGGGGTAGGTGAGCAGTACTTC
TRBV19	.	TRBJ2-1	.	CASSIGGQGNEQFF	TGTGCCAGTAGTATCGGAGGGCAGGGCAATGAGCAGTTCTTC
TRBV28	.	TRBJ2-3	.	CASSFGGQSTDTQYF	TGTGCCAGCAGTTTCGGCGGACAGAGCACAGATACGCAGTATTTT
TRBV5-1	.	TRBJ1-2	.	CASSLGGGYGYTF	TGCGCCAGCAGCTTGGGGGGCGGCTATGGCTACACCTTC
TRBV29-1	TRBD2	TRBJ2-5	.	CSVDGRLAGEETQYF	TGCAGCGTAGATGGAAGGCTAGCGGGAGAAGAGACCCAGTACTTC
TRBV4-3	.	TRBJ1-1	.	CASRGGGRAEAFF	TGCGCCAGCAGAGGGGGGGGGAGGGCTGAAGCTTTCTTT
TRBV14	.	TRBJ2-3	once	CASSHPKRQYQATDTQYF	TGTGCCAGCAGCCACCCGAAGCGGCAGTATCAGGCCACAGATACGCAGTATTTT
TRBV30	.	TRBJ1-1	.	CAFRTGYTEAFF	TGTGCCTTCCGGACGGGATACACTGAAGCTTTCTTT
TRBV9	.	TRBJ2-4	.	CASSVSGEPKNIQYF	TGTGCCAGCAGCGTTTCAGGGGAGCCCAAAAACATTCAGTACTTC
TRBV10-3	.	TRBJ1-1	.	CAIRETDPNTEAFF	TGTGCCATCAGGGAGACAGACCCCAACACTGAAGCTTTCTTT
TRBV15	TRBD1	TRBJ2-4	.	CATSTRTGTSIQYF	TGTGCCACCAGCACCCGGACAGGGACGAGCATTCAGTACTTC
TRBV7-9	.	TRBJ2-5	.	CASSVTRETQYF	TGTGCCAGCAGCGTTACCAGGGAGACCCAGTACTTC
TRBV27	TRBD2	TRBJ2-3	few	CASKGLVSDTQYF	TGTGCCAGCAAGGGACTAGTTTCAGATACGCAGTATTTT
TRBV4-3	.	TRBJ2-3	.	CASSPGGARDGTDTQYF	TGCGCCAGCAGCCCCGGCGGGGCCCGGGATGGCACAGATACGCAGTATTTT
TRBV13	TRBD2	TRBJ2-2	.	CASSKTSGRVPSTGELFF	TGTGCCAGCAGCAAGACTAGCGGGAGGGTTCCGAGCACCGGGGAGCTGTTTTTT
TRBV19	TRBD1	TRBJ1-5	.	CAGSRTGTGNQPQHF	TGTGCCGGATCCCGGACAGGCACGGGCAATCAGCCCCAGCATTTT
TRBV18	TRBD2	TRBJ2-7	.	CASSPRGLAAPSYEQYF	TGTGCCAGCTCACCCCGCGGACTAGCGGCCCCCTCCTACGAGCAGTACTTC
TRBV28	.	TRBJ2-7	.	CASGQGQGREQYF	TGTGCCAGCGGCCAAGGGCAGGGCCGCGAGCAGTACTTC
TRBV5-6	.	TRBJ2-1	.	CASSKTGRIPSGRFF	TGTGCCAGCAGTAAGACAGGCCGAATCCCTTCTGGGAGGTTCTTC
TRBV7-2	TRBD1	TRBJ1-2	.	CASSGTGSGYTF	TGTGCCAGCAGCGGGACAGGGTCCGGCTACACCTTC
TRBV29-1	.	TRBJ1-1	few	CSVLSTGRAFF	TGCAGCGTCTTGAGTACAGGGCGAGCTTTCTTT
TRBV27	TRBD1	TRBJ1-2	few	CASSPGQGAVYGYTF	TGTGCCAGCAGCCCCGGACAGGGGGCTGTCTATGGCTACACCTTC
TRBV6-1	TRBD1	TRBJ1-3	.	CASSENPSWTGGGNTIYF	TGTGCCAGCAGTGAAAACCCATCTTGGACAGGGGGTGGAAACACCATATATTTT
TRBV7-3	.	TRBJ2-5	.	CASSLNSQREPPKETQYF	TGTGCCAGCAGCTTAAACTCCCAACGGGAACCACCCAAAGAGACCCAGTACTTC
TRBV4-3	.	TRBJ2-2	.	CASSQPTLGTGELFF	TGCGCCAGCAGCCAACCAACACTAGGCACCGGGGAGCTGTTTTTT
TRBV29-1	TRBD2	TRBJ2-1	once	CSVVPGGVRNEQFF	TGCAGCGTTGTACCGGGAGGCGTTAGGAATGAGCAGTTCTTC
TRBV10-3	.	TRBJ2-1	.	CAISESVAPGNEQFF	TGTGCCATCAGTGAGTCGGTAGCCCCCGGCAATGAGCAGTTCTTC
TRBV28	.	TRBJ2-7	.	CASSWAGPPYEQYF	TGTGCCAGCAGTTGGGCGGGACCACCCTACGAGCAGTACTTC
TRBV29-1	.	TRBJ2-5	.	CTAIGVGETQYF	TGCACCGCGATAGGGGTGGGAGAGACCCAGTACTTC
TRBV7-2	.	TRBJ2-7	once	CASSLGWAGYEQYF	TGTGCCAGCAGCTTAGGGTGGGCGGGCTACGAGCAGTACTTC
TRBV11-3	TRBD2	TRBJ2-3	.	CASSPGLDEVTDTQYF	TGTGCCAGCAGCCCGGGACTAGATGAAGTCACAGATACGCAGTATTTT
TRBV18	TRBD2	TRBJ2-1	.	CASSPTLAGGTYNEQFF	TGTGCCAGCTCACCAACTTTAGCGGGAGGTACCTACAATGAGCAGTTCTTC
TRBV5-1	TRBD2	TRBJ2-7	.	CASSSTAGGLSEQYF	TGCGCCAGCAGCTCAACAGCGGGAGGGCTGAGCGAGCAGTACTTC
TRBV7-9	TRBD1	TRBJ2-7	.	CASSMGQVGSYEQYF	TGTGCCAGCAGCATGGGACAGGTAGGCTCCTACGAGCAGTACTTC